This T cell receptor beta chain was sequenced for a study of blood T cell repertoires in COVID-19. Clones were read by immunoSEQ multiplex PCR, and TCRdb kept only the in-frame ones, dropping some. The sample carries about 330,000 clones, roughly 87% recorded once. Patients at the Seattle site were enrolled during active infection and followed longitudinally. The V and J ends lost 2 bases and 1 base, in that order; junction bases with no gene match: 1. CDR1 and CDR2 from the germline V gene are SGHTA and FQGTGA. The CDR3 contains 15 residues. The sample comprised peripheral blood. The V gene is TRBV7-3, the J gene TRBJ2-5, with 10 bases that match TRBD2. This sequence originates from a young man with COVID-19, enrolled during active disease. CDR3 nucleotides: TGTGCCAGCAGCTTATCTAGCGGGAGCCAAGAGACCCAGTACTTC. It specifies CASSLSSGSQETQYF.